The rows below give T cell receptor beta chains drawn from one sample of a study of tumor-infiltrating lymphocytes in primary liver carcinoma. TCRdb analysed the multiplex PCR reads with MiXCR anew, one entry per CDR3 protein. The repertoire holds hundreds of thousands of distinct CDR3 sequences, with more than 55% as singletons. The material sequenced was peripheral blood. These receptors were collected from a woman in her 30s with primary liver carcinoma and hepatitis B virus infection. CDR3s include the opening cysteine and the closing phenylalanine or tryptophan. Each record gives: clone size, V gene, J gene, D gene, CDR3 DNA, CDR3 protein. The D gene is left open where the match is weak. Size is omitted from some rows. Given values are once, few, many or a class for expanded clones.

size: NA
V: TRBV13
J: TRBJ2-7
D: NA
DNA: TGTGCCAGCAGCAGCCGGGCCAGGTGGCACGAGCAGTACTTC
CDR3: CASSSRARWHEQYF

size: NA
V: TRBV4-3
J: TRBJ2-7
D: NA
DNA: TGTGACAGCAGCTTGGCAATGGGGTCCTACGAGCAGTACTTC
CDR3: CDSSLAMGSYEQYF

size: NA
V: TRBV30
J: TRBJ2-3
D: NA
DNA: TGTGCCTGGCGGTTACCGGGACTTCGCATAATAGATACGCAGTATTTT
CDR3: CAWRLPGLRIIDTQYF

size: NA
V: TRBV12-3/TRBV12-4
J: TRBJ1-6
D: NA
DNA: TGTGCCAACAGTTTACGGAATTCACCCCTCCACTTT
CDR3: CANSLRNSPLHF

size: once
V: TRBV28
J: TRBJ2-1
D: NA
DNA: TGTGCCAGCAGTTTGCCTCCGGGAGAGGGACTCTATGAGCAGTTCTTC
CDR3: CASSLPPGEGLYEQFF

size: NA
V: TRBV12-3/TRBV12-4
J: TRBJ2-2
D: TRBD2
DNA: TGTGCCAGCAGGGGGGTATCCGGGACTATTAACGGGGAGCTGTTTTTT
CDR3: CASRGVSGTINGELFF

size: NA
V: TRBV6-5
J: TRBJ2-3
D: TRBD2
DNA: TGTGCCAGCACCACCGTACTAGCGGGAGGAGCAGATACGCAGTATTTT
CDR3: CASTTVLAGGADTQYF

size: NA
V: TRBV30
J: TRBJ2-6
D: NA
DNA: TGTGCCTGGACCGCGCTTGACTACTCTGGGGCCAACGTCCTGACTTTC
CDR3: CAWTALDYSGANVLTF

size: NA
V: TRBV2
J: TRBJ2-3
D: NA
DNA: TGTGCCAGCAGTCCGGACGGGAACCTTAGCACAGATACGCAGTATTTT
CDR3: CASSPDGNLSTDTQYF

size: NA
V: TRBV28
J: TRBJ1-6
D: TRBD1
DNA: TGTGCCAGCACCCCCCGAGGCAGGGGGGATTCACCCCTCCACTTT
CDR3: CASTPRGRGDSPLHF

size: once
V: TRBV6-6
J: TRBJ1-5
D: NA
DNA: TGTGCCAGCAGTTACTCGGGGGATAGCAATCAGCCTCAGCATTTT
CDR3: CASSYSGDSNQPQHF

size: many
V: TRBV6-6
J: TRBJ2-1
D: TRBD2
DNA: TGTGCCAGCAGTTACACTAGCGGGAGGTTCTACAATGAGCAGTTCTTC
CDR3: CASSYTSGRFYNEQFF

size: many
V: TRBV11-2
J: TRBJ2-5
D: NA
DNA: TGTGCCAGCAGCATACTAACAGGGAAGGAGACCCAGTACTTC
CDR3: CASSILTGKETQYF

size: many
V: TRBV29-1
J: TRBJ2-4
D: NA
DNA: TGCAGCGTTTCGTCCGGGACGGTAGCCAAAAACATTCAGTACTTC
CDR3: CSVSSGTVAKNIQYF

size: NA
V: TRBV4-1
J: TRBJ1-2
D: NA
DNA: TGCGCCAGCAGCCGAGGTCCGGCGGCGGGGAGGGGCTACACCTTC
CDR3: CASSRGPAAGRGYTF

size: NA
V: TRBV12-3/TRBV12-4
J: TRBJ2-1
D: NA
DNA: TGTGCCAGCAGACTTCTAGAGAATGAGCAGTTCTTC
CDR3: CASRLLENEQFF

size: NA
V: TRBV4-2
J: TRBJ2-1
D: TRBD2
DNA: TGTGCCAGCAGCCTCGGGACTAGCGGGAGGGCCGATGTGAATGAGGAGTTCTTC
CDR3: CASSLGTSGRADVNEEFF

size: NA
V: TRBV5-4
J: TRBJ1-2
D: NA
DNA: TGTGCCAGCAGCTTGAGATCCAGGTATGGCTACACCTTC
CDR3: CASSLRSRYGYTF

size: NA
V: TRBV10-3
J: TRBJ1-4
D: NA
DNA: TGTGCCGCGGGACCTTCAACTAATGAAAAACTGTTTTTT
CDR3: CAAGPSTNEKLFF

size: many
V: TRBV5-4
J: TRBJ2-3
D: NA
DNA: TGTGCCAGCAGCTTGAAAGCGGGTGGTGAAACGCAGTATTTT
CDR3: CASSLKAGGETQYF

size: NA
V: TRBV7-9
J: TRBJ2-2
D: NA
DNA: TGTGCCTATTACAGCACCGGGGAGCTGTTTTTT
CDR3: CAYYSTGELFF

size: NA
V: TRBV4-2
J: TRBJ2-7
D: NA
DNA: TGTGCCAGCAGCCAAGGGCTAGCGTCTATCCTTTACGAGCAGTACTTC
CDR3: CASSQGLASILYEQYF

size: NA
V: TRBV10-1
J: TRBJ1-1
D: NA
DNA: TGCGCCAGCAGTGCGACCAGAGCGGTAGGTGCTTTCTTT
CDR3: CASSATRAVGAFF

size: many
V: TRBV11-2
J: TRBJ2-1
D: NA
DNA: TGTGCCAGCAGCTTACGGGGGGACAGCTCCTACAATGAGCAGTTCTTC
CDR3: CASSLRGDSSYNEQFF

size: few
V: TRBV12-3/TRBV12-4
J: TRBJ1-1
D: NA
DNA: TGTGCCAGCAGTTATTACAAAAGGACTGAAGCTTTCTTT
CDR3: CASSYYKRTEAFF

size: few
V: TRBV5-8
J: TRBJ2-1
D: TRBD2
DNA: TGTGCCAGCAGCTTCGGACTAGCGGGAGGTGAAGAGCAGTTCTTC
CDR3: CASSFGLAGGEEQFF

size: NA
V: TRBV6-6
J: TRBJ2-2
D: NA
DNA: TGTGCCAGCAGTTACTCGATAGGAAGCCCCGGGGAGCTGTTTTTT
CDR3: CASSYSIGSPGELFF

size: NA
V: TRBV11-2
J: TRBJ2-1
D: NA
DNA: TGTGCCAGCGCTCGGACCGAGGCCAACTCCTACAATGAGCAGTTCTTC
CDR3: CASARTEANSYNEQFF

size: NA
V: TRBV10-3
J: TRBJ1-5
D: NA
DNA: TGTGCCATCAGTATGACGGGGCAGGGATCACAGCCCCAGCATTTT
CDR3: CAISMTGQGSQPQHF

size: many
V: TRBV6-5
J: TRBJ2-1
D: TRBD1
DNA: TGTGCCAGCGGCCCAAACAGGGGGCGTTACAATGAGCAGTTCTTC
CDR3: CASGPNRGRYNEQFF

size: NA
V: TRBV12-3/TRBV12-4
J: TRBJ2-3
D: TRBD2
DNA: TGTGCCAGCAGTATAGCCGGGACTAGCGCGCAGTATTTT
CDR3: CASSIAGTSAQYF

size: NA
V: TRBV6-2/TRBV6-3
J: TRBJ2-6
D: NA
DNA: TGTGCCAACAGTTGGGACAACTCTAGGGCCAACGTCCTGACTTTC
CDR3: CANSWDNSRANVLTF

size: few
V: TRBV14
J: TRBJ2-1
D: NA
DNA: TGTGCCAACAGCGGAAAACTTTCCGGGAGCAATGAGCAGTTCTTC
CDR3: CANSGKLSGSNEQFF

size: NA
V: TRBV14
J: TRBJ2-3
D: TRBD2
DNA: TGTGCCAGCAGTAGAACTTCAGCGGGAGGGCCGGGAGATACGCAGTATTTT
CDR3: CASSRTSAGGPGDTQYF

size: NA
V: TRBV7-9
J: TRBJ2-1
D: TRBD2
DNA: TGTGCCACCAAGACGGGGGGAGGCGACTTAAATGAGCAGTTCTTC
CDR3: CATKTGGGDLNEQFF

size: once
V: TRBV6-8
J: TRBJ2-1
D: NA
DNA: TGTGCCAGCACAACTCAGGGTATCGATAAGCAGTTCTTC
CDR3: CASTTQGIDKQFF

size: few
V: TRBV4-1
J: TRBJ1-2
D: TRBD1
DNA: TGCGCCAGCAGCCAATTTGGACAGGGGGCTTACTATGGCTACACCTTC
CDR3: CASSQFGQGAYYGYTF

size: few
V: TRBV6-1
J: TRBJ2-7
D: NA
DNA: TGTGCCAGCAAGGAGATCTCCTACGAGCAGTACTTC
CDR3: CASKEISYEQYF

size: NA
V: TRBV7-2
J: TRBJ2-3
D: TRBD2
DNA: TGTGCCAGCAGCCCCGCCGGGACTAGGAGCACAGATACGCAGTATTTT
CDR3: CASSPAGTRSTDTQYF